These 28 T cell receptor beta chains were sequenced from one sample in a study of cytomegalovirus exposure and HLA in healthy donors. PCR primers comprised 60 Vbeta and 13 Jbeta primers. Measured with immunoSEQ multiplex PCR; TCRdb has only the in-frame clones, and not every one. The table includes around 100,000 clones, 74% detected once. Sequencing was carried out using PBMCs. The receptor source for this set is a man between 45 and 60 years old in good health and CMV-seropositive.

The gene calls are TRBV2 and TRBJ1-1; D is unclear. V was pared by 7 bases and J by 5 bases, with 14 bases between. The germline V gene has CDR1 SNHLY and CDR2 FYNNEI. The CDR3 loop spans 13 amino acids. This chain's CDR3 is CASNRELRTEAFF. In nucleotides, the CDR3 is TGTGCCAGCAACCGGGAGTTGAGAACTGAAGCTTTCTTT.

This clone was seen repeatedly, ten times or more. This chain joins TRBV5-6 and TRBJ2-7; D uncertain. This CDR3 contains 13 residues. V lost 4 bases to trimming and J lost 0 bases, with 8 bases between them. The germline V gene encodes CDR1 SGHDT and CDR2 YYEEEE. CDR3 in DNA: TGTGCCAGCAGCGCTCCGAGCTCCTACGAGCAGTACTTC. Translation: CASSAPSSYEQYF.

This chain joins TRBV7-8 and TRBJ2-7; D not certain. Germline V CDR1 and CDR2: SGHVS, FQNEAQ. V shed 4 bases and J shed 9 bases, with 19 bases lying between them. The CDR3 has 14 amino acids. This CDR3 is CASSSPQEPLGQYF. CDR3 nucleotide sequence: TGTGCCAGCAGCTCCCCTCAAGAACCCCTCGGGCAGTACTTC.

The rearrangement uses TRBV5-8 and TRBJ1-5; 7 bases fit TRBD1. The V gene's germline CDR1 is SGHTS and CDR2 YDEGEE. V lost 4 bases, J lost 6 bases, and 16 bases stayed unmatched. This CDR3 comprises 17 residues. DNA for the CDR3: TGTGCCAGCAGCCTGACAGGGACCCCGCGCTCGGGTCAGCCCCAGCATTTT. Amino acid sequence: CASSLTGTPRSGQPQHF.

This clone was recorded a few times. This rearrangement joins TRBV18 to TRBJ1-5, with 7 nucleotides matching TRBD1. The V and J ends lost 3 bases and 1 base, in that order; junction bases with no gene match: 3. The CDR3 has 15 amino acids. Germline V lookup: CDR1 KGHSH, CDR2 LQKENI. The CDR3 spells CASSPETGSNQPQHF. CDR3 nucleotides: TGTGCCAGCTCACCCGAGACAGGGAGCAATCAGCCCCAGCATTTT.

The chain carries TRBV7-6 and TRBJ1-4; no definite D call. V lost 5 bases and J 4 bases, leaving 14 bases between the germline ends. Germline CDR1 and CDR2: SGHVS and FNYEAQ. The CDR3 covers 15 residues. CDR3 bases: TGTGCCAGCAGCCTCGACACAAGGAATAATGAAAAACTGTTTTTT. Its protein is CASSLDTRNNEKLFF.

This chain connects TRBV28 to TRBJ2-4; D is undetermined. Trimming removed 2 bases at V and 5 bases at J, with 10 bases between. The CDR3 runs 14 residues. Germline V gives CDR1 MDHEN, CDR2 SYDVKM. CDR3 bases: TGTGCCAGCAGTTTAACAGTTGGGCAAAACATTCAGTACTTC. This translates into CASSLTVGQNIQYF.

This chain joins TRBV5-4 and TRBJ1-1; perhaps TRBD1 as D (6 bases). In germline, CDR1 is SGHNT, CDR2 YYREEE (reference sequence). CDR3 size: 16 residues. The V end was cut by 4 bases, the J end by 0 bases, with 16 bases between. The CDR3 coding sequence is TGTGCCAGCAGCCCGGGACACCTCAATATGAACACTGAAGCTTTCTTT. Residues: CASSPGHLNMNTEAFF. Full variable domain (remainder filled in from reference TRBV5-4 and TRBJ1-1): ETGVTQSPTHLIKTRGQQVTLRCSSQSGHNTVSWYQQALGQGPQFIFQYYREEENGRGNFPPRFSGLQFPNYSSELNVNALELDDSALYLCASSPGHLNMNTEAFFGQGTRLTVV.

The count of this clone is one. The CDR3 DNA follows: TGTGCCAGCAGCTTAAGGGGTAGCGGGGGCCGCCAAGAGACCCAGTACTTC. It translates to CASSLRGSGGRQETQYF. The chain employs TRBV7-3 and TRBJ2-5; 9 nucleotides agree with TRBD2. In germline, CDR1 is SGHTA, CDR2 FQGTGA. The CDR3 is made up of 17 amino acids. V lost 1 base and J lost 1; bases outside the gene matches: 7.

The chain links TRBV7-9 to TRBJ1-2; D possibly corresponds to TRBD1 (5 bases). The CDR3 consists of 14 residues. The germline V and J ends were trimmed by 1 base and 3 bases, with 9 bases remaining between them. Germline V gives CDR1 SEHNR, CDR2 FQNEAQ (reference sequence). CDR3 DNA: TGTGCCAGCAGCTTAGGGGGCGCTGACTATGGCTACACCTTC. This gives the protein CASSLGGADYGYTF.

The chain is built from TRBV6-6 and TRBJ1-4, with 9 bases identical to TRBD1. Trimming at V came to 6 bases and at J to 8 bases, leaving 10 bases not matched to a gene. The CDR3 sequence is 15 residues long. The V gene's germline CDR1 is MNHNY and CDR2 SVGAGI (reference sequence). The CDR3 here is CASSTGGPRREKLFF. The CDR3 nucleotides are TGTGCCAGCAGCACAGGGGGCCCCAGGAGGGAAAAACTGTTTTTT.

The chain combines TRBV7-9 with TRBJ2-1, with 10 positions matching TRBD2. CDR1 is SEHNR, CDR2 FQNEAQ, per germline (reference sequence). This CDR3 spans 17 amino acids. Unmatched junction bases numbered 8, after V lost 6 bases and J lost 0 bases. CDR3 coding DNA: TGTGCCAGCAGAAGACTAGCGGGTAGCAGCTCCTACAATGAGCAGTTCTTC. As protein: CASRRLAGSSSYNEQFF. Drawing the rest from reference TRBV7-9 and TRBJ2-1, the complete variable domain is DTGVSQNPRHKITKRGQNVTFRCDPISEHNRLYWYRQTLGQGPEFLTYFQNEAQLEKSRLLSDRFSAERPKGSFSTLEIQRTEQGDSAMYLCASRRLAGSSSYNEQFFGPGTRLTVL.

The chain recombines TRBV28 with TRBJ2-7; perhaps TRBD1 as D (5 bases). This CDR3 spans 14 amino acids. V lost 6 bases and J 4 bases, leaving 16 bases between the germline ends. Germline loops: CDR1 MDHEN, CDR2 SYDVKM. CDR3 in DNA: TGTGCCAGCAGCCGCCCAGGGTTAACGTACGAGCAGTACTTC. It encodes CASSRPGLTYEQYF.

This clone is a singleton in its sample. The rearrangement uses TRBV4-1 and TRBJ2-2; 7 bases are shared with TRBD2. The CDR3 extends over 17 amino acids. CDR1 MGHRA and CDR2 YSYEKL come from the germline V gene. The V segment lost 1 base and the J segment 0 bases; nucleotides outside the gene matches: 5. CDR3: CASSQGGRAPNTGELFF. For the CDR3, the DNA is TGCGCCAGCAGCCAAGGGGGGAGGGCCCCGAACACCGGGGAGCTGTTTTTT.

The V and J genes are TRBV5-6 and TRBJ2-5, with D possibly TRBD1 on 5 matching bases. The CDR3 extends over 13 amino acids. From germline, CDR1 is SGHDT and CDR2 YYEEEE. Trimming cost V 0 bases and J 7 bases, with 10 bases left between them. CDR3: CASSLVRATTQYF. CDR3 sequence (DNA): TGTGCCAGCAGCTTGGTCAGGGCGACGACCCAGTACTTC.

This chain uses TRBV5-1 with TRBJ2-1; 12 bases are shared with TRBD2. The germline V gene encodes CDR1 SGHRS and CDR2 YFSETQ. The CDR3 extends over 17 amino acids. Germline trimming cut 0 bases from V and 10 bases from J; bases unmatched to any gene: 11. In nucleotides, the CDR3 is TGCGCCAGCAGCTTGGCCCCTAGCGGGGGGGAGCAGGAGGAGCAGTTCTTC. It is translated as CASSLAPSGGEQEEQFF.

The chain uses TRBV2 and TRBJ2-7; 8 bases are a match to TRBD1. Unmatched junction bases numbered 7, after V lost 7 bases and J lost 2 bases. Germline-derived CDR1 and CDR2 are SNHLY and FYNNEI. The CDR3 consists of 14 residues. The DNA for the CDR3 is TGTGCCAGCAAGACCGACAGGGGAGCCTACGAGCAGTACTTC. This codes for CASKTDRGAYEQYF. The variable domain in full, with the rest retrieved from reference TRBV2 and TRBJ2-7, is EPEVTQTPSHQVTQMGQEVILRCVPISNHLYFYWYRQILGQKVEFLVSFYNNEISEKSEIFDDQFSVERPDGSNFTLKIRSTKLEDSAMYFCASKTDRGAYEQYFGPGTRLTVT.

Comments on this clone: No conserved phenylalanine or tryptophan ends this CDR3, so it is likely a read error. The V call is TRBV6-5, the J call TRBJ1-1, with a weak D call TRBD1 (6 bases). Germline assignment: CDR1 MNHEY and CDR2 SVGAGI. This CDR3 contains 13 residues. V was shortened by 0 bases and J by 6 bases, with 8 bases between the two germline ends. In nucleotides, the CDR3 is TGTGCCAGCAGTTACTCGAGGGGGTCTGAAGCTTTCCTT. Translated, it gives CASSYSRGSEAFL.

CDR3 amino acids: CASSFSGGSTDTQYF. CDR3 in DNA: TGTGCCAGCAGTTTCAGCGGGGGGAGCACAGATACGCAGTATTTT. The J gene is TRBJ2-3, the V gene TRBV11-2; 9 bases are a match to TRBD2. Germline values: CDR1 SGHAT, CDR2 FQNNGV. The trim removed 6 bases at V and 0 bases at J, leaving 4 bases unmatched. The CDR3 totals 15 residues.

The gene calls are TRBV6-4 and TRBJ2-3, with D unclear. The V gene's germline CDR1 is MRHNA and CDR2 SNTAGT. The V gene lost 5 bases and the J gene lost 0 bases, with 9 bases spanning the gap. The CDR3 is 14 residues long. CDR3 protein: CASSKSVSTDTQYF. The DNA for the CDR3 is TGTGCCAGCAGTAAAAGCGTGAGCACAGATACGCAGTATTTT.

This rearrangement joins TRBV2 to TRBJ1-2; 7 bases agree with TRBD1. The CDR3 consists of 17 residues. Looked up from germline, CDR1 is SNHLY and CDR2 is FYNNEI. J lost 0 bases, V lost 5 bases, and 12 bases had no gene match. The CDR3 loop reads CASSPPVGDSSNYGYTF. The CDR3 nucleotides read TGTGCCAGCAGTCCTCCCGTGGGGGACAGCTCTAACTATGGCTACACCTTC.

The rearrangement links TRBV19 to TRBJ2-3, with D possibly being TRBD1 (6 bases). Germline CDR1 reads LNHDA; CDR2 reads SQIVND (reference sequence). V lost 6 bases, J lost 0 bases, and 10 bases lay in between. CDR3 length: 14 amino acids. CDR3 residues: CASSMTGSTDTQYF. The CDR3 nucleotides are TGTGCCAGTAGCATGACAGGTAGCACAGATACGCAGTATTTT. Based on the CDR3 plus reference TRBV19 and TRBJ2-3, the full variable domain is DGGITQSPKYLFRKEGQNVTLSCEQNLNHDAMYWYRQDPGQGLRLIYYSQIVNDFQKGDIAEGYSVSREKKESFPLTVTSAQKNPTAFYLCASSMTGSTDTQYFGPGTRLTVL.

The table lists this clone with a few counts. The V call is TRBV9, the J call TRBJ1-1; D is unresolved. V lost 0 bases to trimming and J lost 1 base, with 7 bases between them. This CDR3 is 14 amino acids long. Germline-derived CDR1 and CDR2 are SGDLS and YYNGEE. CDR3 residues: CASSVVAGNTEAFF. In DNA, the CDR3 is TGTGCCAGCAGCGTAGTCGCAGGGAACACTGAAGCTTTCTTT. Full variable domain (remainder filled in from reference TRBV9 and TRBJ1-1): DSGVTQTPKHLITATGQRVTLRCSPRSGDLSVYWYQQSLDQGLQFLIQYYNGEERAKGNILERFSAQQFPDLHSELNLSSLELGDSALYFCASSVVAGNTEAFFGQGTRLTVV.

The chain links TRBV5-1 to TRBJ1-1, with 10 bases lining up with TRBD1. V was clipped by 2 bases and J by 1 base; unmatched bases: 11. The CDR3 runs to 18 residues. Germline V gene sequence: CDR1 SGHRS, CDR2 YFSETQ. This CDR3 reads CASSLRDRGPGPNTEAFF. The CDR3 DNA reads as TGCGCCAGCAGCTTACGTGACAGGGGGCCTGGGCCGAACACTGAAGCTTTCTTT. Filled out from reference TRBV5-1 and TRBJ1-1, the complete variable domain reads KAGVTQTPRYLIKTRGQQVTLSCSPISGHRSVSWYQQTPGQGLQFLFEYFSETQRNKGNFPGRFSGRQFSNSRSEMNVSTLELGDSALYLCASSLRDRGPGPNTEAFFGQGTRLTVV.

This clone was detected only a few times. J is TRBJ2-6 and V is TRBV5-1, with 8 bases matching TRBD1. Trimming cost V 1 base and J 1 base; bases outside gene matches: 1. The CDR3 is made up of 16 amino acids. Germline V CDR1 and CDR2: SGHRS, YFSETQ. The CDR3 DNA sequence: TGCGCCAGCAGCTTGTGGACAGGGTCTGGGGCCAACGTCCTGACTTTC. Translated, it gives CASSLWTGSGANVLTF.

The chain joins TRBV6-5 to TRBJ1-1; possible D gene TRBD1, 5 bases. Germline loops: CDR1 MNHEY, CDR2 SVGAGI. V was cut by 10 bases and J by 1 base, with 16 bases left in between. The CDR3 has 14 residues. The CDR3 protein is CATKPGEANTEAFF. As DNA, the CDR3 is TGTGCCACCAAACCGGGGGAGGCGAACACTGAAGCTTTCTTT.

This rearrangement joins TRBV7-8 to TRBJ2-4; TRBD1 matches 7 bases. After removal of 5 bases from V and 6 bases from J, the junction contained 10 bases not matched to a gene. Germline values: CDR1 SGHVS, CDR2 FQNEAQ. The CDR3 extends over 15 amino acids. The DNA for the CDR3 is TGTGCCAGCAGCACCCTTCCGGGACAGCGAAACATTCAGTACTTC. Protein sequence: CASSTLPGQRNIQYF.

The chain employs TRBV5-4 and TRBJ1-1; D unresolved. Trimming took 4 bases from V and 1 from J, leaving 11 bases between them. In germline, CDR1 is SGHNT, CDR2 YYREEE (reference sequence). The CDR3 loop spans 14 amino acids. The CDR3 DNA is TGTGCCAGCAGCCCCCTGGCGGGGAACACTGAAGCTTTCTTT. Translating gives CASSPLAGNTEAFF.